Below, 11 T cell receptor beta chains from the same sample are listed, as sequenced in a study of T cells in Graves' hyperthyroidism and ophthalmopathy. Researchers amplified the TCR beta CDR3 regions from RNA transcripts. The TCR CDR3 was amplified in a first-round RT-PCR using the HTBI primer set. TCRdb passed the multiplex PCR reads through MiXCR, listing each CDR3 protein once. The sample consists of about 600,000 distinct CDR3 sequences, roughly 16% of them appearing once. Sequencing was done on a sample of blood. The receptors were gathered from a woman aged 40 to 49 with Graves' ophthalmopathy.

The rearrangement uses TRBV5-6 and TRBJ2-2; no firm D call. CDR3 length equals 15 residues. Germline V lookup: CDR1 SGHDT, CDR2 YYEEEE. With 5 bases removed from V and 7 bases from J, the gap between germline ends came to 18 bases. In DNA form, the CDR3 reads TGTGCCAGCAGTCTCTCCCTCAAACCCGGCGGGGAGCTGTTTTTT. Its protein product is CASSLSLKPGGELFF.

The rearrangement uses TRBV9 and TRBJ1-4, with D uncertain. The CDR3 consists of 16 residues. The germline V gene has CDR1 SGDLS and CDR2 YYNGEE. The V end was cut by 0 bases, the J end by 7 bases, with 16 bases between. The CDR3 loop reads CASSVAGRPSPEKLFF. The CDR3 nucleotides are TGTGCCAGCAGCGTAGCTGGGCGGCCGAGTCCTGAAAAACTGTTTTTT.

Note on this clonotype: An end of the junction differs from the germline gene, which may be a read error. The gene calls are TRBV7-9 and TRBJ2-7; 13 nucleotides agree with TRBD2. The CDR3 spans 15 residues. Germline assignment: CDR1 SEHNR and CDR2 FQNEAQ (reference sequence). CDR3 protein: CAGSPGLAGWDEQYF. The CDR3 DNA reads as TGTGCCGGCAGCCCGGGACTAGCGGGATGGGACGAGCAGTACTTC.

In DNA, the CDR3 is TGTGCCAGCAGTCCATCGCGGGGTGGCACTGAAGCTTTCTTT. Its protein is CASSPSRGGTEAFF. The chain joins TRBV27 to TRBJ1-1; no reliable D call. Germline lookup yields CDR1 MNHEY and CDR2 SMNVEV (reference sequence). V was pared by 5 bases and J by 4 bases, with 14 bases between. This CDR3 region has 14 residues.

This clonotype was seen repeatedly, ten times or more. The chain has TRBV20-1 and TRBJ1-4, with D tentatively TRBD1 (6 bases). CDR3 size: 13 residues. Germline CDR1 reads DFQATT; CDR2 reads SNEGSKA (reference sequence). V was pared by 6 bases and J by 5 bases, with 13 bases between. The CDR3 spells CSATDRRNEKLFF. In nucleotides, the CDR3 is TGCAGTGCCACCGACAGGAGAAATGAAAAACTGTTTTTT.

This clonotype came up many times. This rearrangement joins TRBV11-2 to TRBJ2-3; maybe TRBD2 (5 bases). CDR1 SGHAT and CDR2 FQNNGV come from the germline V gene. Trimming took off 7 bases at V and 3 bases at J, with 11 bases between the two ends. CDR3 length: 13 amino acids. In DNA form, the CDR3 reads TGTGCCAGCAAAGGGAGTTTGACAGATACGCAGTATTTT. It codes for CASKGSLTDTQYF.

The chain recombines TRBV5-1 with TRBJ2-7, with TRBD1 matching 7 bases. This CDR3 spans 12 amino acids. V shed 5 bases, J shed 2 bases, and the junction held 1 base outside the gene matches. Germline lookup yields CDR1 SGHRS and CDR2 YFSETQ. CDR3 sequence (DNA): TGCGCCAGCAGTGGACAGGCCTACGAGCAGTACTTC. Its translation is CASSGQAYEQYF.

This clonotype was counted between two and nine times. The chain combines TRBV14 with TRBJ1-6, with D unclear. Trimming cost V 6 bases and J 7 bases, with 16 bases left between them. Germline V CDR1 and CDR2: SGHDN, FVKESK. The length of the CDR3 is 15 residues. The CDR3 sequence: CASSPLGGPNSPLHF. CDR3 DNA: TGTGCCAGCAGTCCCCTGGGTGGACCCAATTCACCCCTCCACTTT.

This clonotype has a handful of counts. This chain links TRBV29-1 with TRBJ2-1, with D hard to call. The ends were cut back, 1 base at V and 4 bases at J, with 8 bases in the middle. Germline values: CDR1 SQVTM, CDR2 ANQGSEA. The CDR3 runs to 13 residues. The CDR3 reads CSVEGGIYNEQFF. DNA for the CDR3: TGCAGCGTTGAAGGGGGTATTTACAATGAGCAGTTCTTC.

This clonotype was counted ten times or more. The CDR3 protein is CASSLTGKNTGELFF. Here the CDR3 DNA reads TGTGCCAGCAGTTTAACAGGGAAGAACACCGGGGAGCTGTTTTTT. The chain carries TRBV28 and TRBJ2-2, with D possibly matching TRBD1 (6 bases). Germline V gene sequence: CDR1 MDHEN, CDR2 SYDVKM. This CDR3 is 15 amino acids long. Trimming left V 2 bases short and J 1 base short, with 8 bases between.

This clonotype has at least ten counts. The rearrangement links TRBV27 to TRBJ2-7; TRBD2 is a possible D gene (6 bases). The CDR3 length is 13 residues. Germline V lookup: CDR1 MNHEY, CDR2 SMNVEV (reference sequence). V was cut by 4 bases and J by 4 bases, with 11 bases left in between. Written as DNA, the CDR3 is TGTGCCAGCAGTTGGCGGGAAGGGTACGAGCAGTACTTC. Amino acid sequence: CASSWREGYEQYF.